A selection of T cell receptor beta chains follows, all from one sample in a study of vaccination and CD4 T cells after COVID-19. A single record per CDR3 protein comes from TCRdb applying MiXCR to the PCR reads. Of roughly 20,000 distinct CDR3 sequences listed, about 38% are singletons. The antigens for these receptors are not known. The sample here was CD4+ T cells from blood, cultured in vitro, taken before SARS-CoV-2 vaccination. These TCRs come from a human donor who received a COVID-19 vaccine. Each CDR3 is given without its conserved first and last residue. Each record gives: V gene, J gene, D gene, CDR3 protein. D genes are given only for firm matches.

>TRBV7-8|TRBJ2-1|TRBD1
ASSSDRRNEQF
>TRBV7-6|TRBJ1-2|-
ASSLGAPGVDGYT
>TRBV5-4|TRBJ1-2|-
AMTGQQNNYGYT
>TRBV12-3/TRBV12-4|TRBJ1-6|-
ASSLQRFGSPLH
>TRBV5-8|TRBJ2-5|-
ASSERTIQETQY
>TRBV7-2|TRBJ1-5|-
ASSLHSAVLGQPQH
>TRBV24-1|TRBJ1-2|-
ATSDSPGDGYT
>TRBV20-1|TRBJ1-3|-
SARTIDSGNTIY
>TRBV20-1|TRBJ1-4|TRBD1
SATGGPNEKLF
>TRBV20-1|TRBJ2-7|TRBD2
SARSGTSGRYEQY
>TRBV30|TRBJ1-5|TRBD1
AWRNKDRPYQPQH
>TRBV30|TRBJ2-2|TRBD2
AWSRGGPAGELF
>TRBV20-1|TRBJ2-3|-
SVRRAGTTDTQY
>TRBV7-8|TRBJ2-3|TRBD2
AGSLDVAGDNTQY
>TRBV5-4|TRBJ2-5|TRBD1
ASSPPGQTTQETQY
>TRBV7-9|TRBJ2-5|-
ASSLAQFGQSQY
>TRBV19|TRBJ2-7|TRBD1
ASGDRAGDEQY
>TRBV7-2|TRBJ1-1|TRBD1
ASSFNFWTGGTEAF
>TRBV10-3|TRBJ1-2|-
AISEGENYGYT
>TRBV12-3/TRBV12-4|TRBJ1-2|-
ASSLGAGRNYT
>TRBV6-1|TRBJ2-1|-
ASSEARGSYNEQF
>TRBV7-2|TRBJ1-2|TRBD1
ASSLAPSWTGNYGYT
>TRBV27|TRBJ2-1|-
ASRKSGQFSYNEQF
>TRBV12-3/TRBV12-4|TRBJ1-3|-
ASRDRGKAGNTIY
>TRBV2|TRBJ1-3|TRBD1
ASNQGAAAFGGNTIY
>TRBV14|TRBJ1-1|-
ASSQESSVSGTEAF
>TRBV6-2/TRBV6-3|TRBJ1-1|-
ASSSDRTLRAF
>TRBV7-6|TRBJ2-1|-
ASSLVRASSYNEQF
>TRBV2|TRBJ2-4|TRBD2
ASSDAGVAKNIQY
>TRBV29-1|TRBJ1-2|-
SVPVRGALYGYT
>TRBV2|TRBJ1-2|TRBD1
ASSERQGGYGYT
>TRBV20-1|TRBJ2-5|-
SAPRLRGGETQY
>TRBV5-1|TRBJ2-5|-
ASSLAWDKETQY
>TRBV24-1|TRBJ2-2|TRBD2
ATSDPRLAGGSGELF
>TRBV7-9|TRBJ1-5|-
ASSFNPGAGNQPQH
>TRBV24-1|TRBJ2-1|-
ATSAPPYRGYEQF
>TRBV20-1|TRBJ2-1|-
SAERALSSYNEQF
>TRBV27|TRBJ2-5|-
ASRGNGGETQY
>TRBV5-4|TRBJ2-2|TRBD1
ASSFTGGRELF
>TRBV5-1|TRBJ1-1|-
ASSLDVNTEAF
>TRBV5-1|TRBJ2-3|-
ASSFGARGAGDTQY
>TRBV27|TRBJ2-5|TRBD2
ASSPGLEETQY
>TRBV12-3/TRBV12-4|TRBJ1-2|-
ASSLQHNYGYT
>TRBV6-4|TRBJ1-1|-
ASRGGYREENTEAF
>TRBV20-1|TRBJ2-1|TRBD2
SGRTSGGYNEQF
>TRBV7-9|TRBJ1-2|-
ASSSGHAYGYT
>TRBV6-5|TRBJ1-1|-
ASSSQVSEAF
>TRBV10-1|TRBJ1-6|TRBD1
ASSGQGYSPLH
>TRBV11-3|TRBJ2-1|TRBD1
ASSLEGGGYLNEQF
>TRBV5-1|TRBJ2-5|-
ASSLSGQETQY
>TRBV6-1|TRBJ1-1|-
ASSGTVNTEAF
>TRBV20-1|TRBJ2-1|TRBD1
SARSWGQPVKQF
>TRBV19|TRBJ2-1|TRBD2
ASTPGLAGYNEQF
>TRBV20-1|TRBJ1-1|-
SARNREQLNTEAF
>TRBV6-4|TRBJ2-2|-
ASSDSKYSGAPGELF
>TRBV6-5|TRBJ2-1|-
ASSYGGRPGYEQF
>TRBV10-1|TRBJ2-3|-
ASSPGGAPLGTDTQY
>TRBV10-3|TRBJ1-1|TRBD1
AISGRLQGRDTEAF
>TRBV6-1|TRBJ2-1|TRBD2
ASTLAGGLNEQF
>TRBV20-1|TRBJ1-1|-
SARGGSRVNTEAF